The sequence of this T cell receptor beta chain was determined in a study of T-cell memory formation after mild COVID-19. The wider study: TCR clustering was largely donor specific.

Trimming took off 7 bases at V and 6 bases at J, with 13 bases between the two ends. The CDR3 covers 14 residues. Germline V gives CDR1 SNHLY, CDR2 FYNNEI. TCRdb redid the calling of the 5' RACE reads with MiXCR, one entry per CDR3 protein. The sample has some 150,000 distinct CDR3 sequences, around 25% seen once. Note on this clonotype: The antigen is unknown.

Study outcomes and limitations: Later expanders leaned CD4+, whereas clones that contracted between day 15 and 85 were balanced CD4/CD8. Mostly located in CM and EM were contracting CD4+ clones, with contracting CD8+ clones located in EMRA. Pre-infection memory harbored some responding clones, suggesting cross-reactive memory joined.

This chain links TRBV2 with TRBJ1-6; possible D gene TRBD1, 6 bases. This clonotype was obtained from an adult woman who had mild COVID-19 (a few samples of this study predate the infection). Cell type and time point are not known. The sample was PBMCs or a T cell subset sorted from them (not recorded which). CDR3 bases: TGTGCCAGCATCCCAGGGGCAGCTAATTCACCCCTCCACTTT. Its translation is CASIPGAANSPLHF.